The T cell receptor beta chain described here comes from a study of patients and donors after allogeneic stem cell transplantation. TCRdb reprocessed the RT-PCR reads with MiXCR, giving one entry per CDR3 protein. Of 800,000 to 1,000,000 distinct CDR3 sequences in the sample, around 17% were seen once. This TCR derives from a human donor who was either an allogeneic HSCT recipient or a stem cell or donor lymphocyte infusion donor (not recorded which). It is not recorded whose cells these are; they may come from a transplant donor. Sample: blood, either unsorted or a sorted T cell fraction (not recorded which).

Here the CDR3 reads CASSDSYRNTEAFF. CDR3 DNA: TGTGCCAGCAGTGACTCTTATAGGAACACTGAAGCTTTCTTT. V usage is TRBV6-4 and J usage is TRBJ1-1, with D hard to call. The V end was cut by 0 bases, the J end by 1 base, with 6 bases between. The CDR3 is 14 residues long. Germline V gives CDR1 MRHNA, CDR2 SNTAGT.